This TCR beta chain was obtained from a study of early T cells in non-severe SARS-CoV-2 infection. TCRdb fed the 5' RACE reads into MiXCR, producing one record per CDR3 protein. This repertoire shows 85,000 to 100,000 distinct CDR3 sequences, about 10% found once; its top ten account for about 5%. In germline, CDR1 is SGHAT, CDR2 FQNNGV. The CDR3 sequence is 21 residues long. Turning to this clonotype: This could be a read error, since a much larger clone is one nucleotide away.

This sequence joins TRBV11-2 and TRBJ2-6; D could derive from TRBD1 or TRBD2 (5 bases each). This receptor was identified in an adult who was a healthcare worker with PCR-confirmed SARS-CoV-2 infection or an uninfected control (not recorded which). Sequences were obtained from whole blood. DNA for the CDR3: TGTGCCAGCAGCCCCCCCCTAGGGAGAACCGTAGCGTCGTCTGGGGCCAACGTCGTGACTTTC. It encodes CASSPPLGRTVASSGANVVTF.